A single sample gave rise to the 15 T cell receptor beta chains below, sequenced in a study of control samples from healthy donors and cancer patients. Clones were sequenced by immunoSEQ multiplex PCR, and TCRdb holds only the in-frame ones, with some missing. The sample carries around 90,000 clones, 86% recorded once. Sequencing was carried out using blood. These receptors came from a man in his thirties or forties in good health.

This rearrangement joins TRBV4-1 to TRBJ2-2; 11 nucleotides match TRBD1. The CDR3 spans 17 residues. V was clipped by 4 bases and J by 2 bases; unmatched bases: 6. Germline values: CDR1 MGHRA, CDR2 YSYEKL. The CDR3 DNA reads TGCGCCAGCAGCCGAAGGGGACAGGGGGGAAACACCGGGGAGCTGTTTTTT. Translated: CASSRRGQGGNTGELFF.

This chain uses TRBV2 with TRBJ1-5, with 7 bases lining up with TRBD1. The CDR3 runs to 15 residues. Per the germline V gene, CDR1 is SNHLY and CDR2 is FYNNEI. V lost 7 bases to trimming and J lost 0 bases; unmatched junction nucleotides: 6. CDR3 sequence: CASTQTGNSNQPQHF. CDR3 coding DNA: TGTGCCAGCACTCAGACAGGGAATAGCAATCAGCCCCAGCATTTT.

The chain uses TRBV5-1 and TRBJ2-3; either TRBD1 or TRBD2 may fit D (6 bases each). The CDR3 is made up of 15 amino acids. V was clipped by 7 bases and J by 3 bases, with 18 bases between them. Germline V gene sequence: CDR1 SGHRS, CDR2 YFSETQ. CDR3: CASGIQGTGTDTQYF. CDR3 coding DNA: TGCGCCAGCGGGATTCAGGGGACTGGAACAGATACGCAGTATTTT.

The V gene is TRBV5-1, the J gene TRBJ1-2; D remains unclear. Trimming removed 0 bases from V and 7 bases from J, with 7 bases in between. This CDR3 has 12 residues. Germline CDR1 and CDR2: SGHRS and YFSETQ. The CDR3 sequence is CASSLGFRGYTF. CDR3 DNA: TGCGCCAGCAGCTTGGGTTTCCGTGGCTACACCTTC.

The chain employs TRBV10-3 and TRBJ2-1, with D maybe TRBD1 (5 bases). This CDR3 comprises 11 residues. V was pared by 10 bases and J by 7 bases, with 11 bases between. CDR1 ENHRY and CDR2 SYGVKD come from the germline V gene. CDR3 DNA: TGTGCCACAGGGTTGGGTAATGAGCAGTTCTTC. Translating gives CATGLGNEQFF.

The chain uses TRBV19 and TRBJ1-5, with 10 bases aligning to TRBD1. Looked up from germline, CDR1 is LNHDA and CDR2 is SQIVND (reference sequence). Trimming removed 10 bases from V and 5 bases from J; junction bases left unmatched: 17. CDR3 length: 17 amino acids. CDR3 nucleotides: TGTGCCACCTCCCTCATGGCCGGGACAGGGGTGTATCAGCCCCAGCATTTT. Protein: CATSLMAGTGVYQPQHF.

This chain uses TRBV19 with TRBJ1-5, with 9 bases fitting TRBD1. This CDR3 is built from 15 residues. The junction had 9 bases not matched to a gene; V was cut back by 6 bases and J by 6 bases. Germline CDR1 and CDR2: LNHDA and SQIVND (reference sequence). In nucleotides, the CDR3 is TGTGCCAGTAGCTCCTGGACAGGGGCCAGTCAGCCCCAGCATTTT. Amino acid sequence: CASSSWTGASQPQHF. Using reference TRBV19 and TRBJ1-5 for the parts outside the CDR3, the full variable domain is DGGITQSPKYLFRKEGQNVTLSCEQNLNHDAMYWYRQDPGQGLRLIYYSQIVNDFQKGDIAEGYSVSREKKESFPLTVTSAQKNPTAFYLCASSSWTGASQPQHFGDGTRLSIL.

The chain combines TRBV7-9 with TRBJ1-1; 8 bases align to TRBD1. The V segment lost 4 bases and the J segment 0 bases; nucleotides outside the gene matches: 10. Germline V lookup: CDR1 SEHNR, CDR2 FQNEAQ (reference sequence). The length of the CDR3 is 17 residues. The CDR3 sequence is CASSSTGQGLMNTEAFF. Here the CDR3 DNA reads TGTGCCAGCAGCTCGACCGGACAGGGCCTCATGAACACTGAAGCTTTCTTT.

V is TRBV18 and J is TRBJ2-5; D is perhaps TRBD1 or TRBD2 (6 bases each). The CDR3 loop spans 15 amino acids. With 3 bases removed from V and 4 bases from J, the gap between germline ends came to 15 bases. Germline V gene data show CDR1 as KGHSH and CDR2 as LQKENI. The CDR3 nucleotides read TGTGCCAGCTCACCGGCGACAGGAGGGGGAGAGACCCAGTACTTC. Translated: CASSPATGGGETQYF. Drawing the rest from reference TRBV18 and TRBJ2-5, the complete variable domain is NAGVMQNPRHLVRRRGQEARLRCSPMKGHSHVYWYRQLPEEGLKFMVYLQKENIIDESGMPKERFSAEFPKEGPSILRIQQVVRGDSAAYFCASSPATGGGETQYFGPGTRLLVL.

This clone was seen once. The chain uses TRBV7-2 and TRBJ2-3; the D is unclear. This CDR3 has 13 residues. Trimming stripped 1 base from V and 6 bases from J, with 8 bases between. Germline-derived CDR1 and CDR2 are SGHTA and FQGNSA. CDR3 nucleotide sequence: TGTGCCAGCAGCTTAGTTGGCGACGATACGCAGTATTTT. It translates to CASSLVGDDTQYF.

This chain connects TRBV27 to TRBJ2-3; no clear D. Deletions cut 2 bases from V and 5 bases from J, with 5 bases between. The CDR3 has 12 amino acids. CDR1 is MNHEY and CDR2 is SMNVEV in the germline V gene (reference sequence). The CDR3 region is CASSLRGDTQYF. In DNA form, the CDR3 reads TGTGCCAGCAGTTTAAGAGGAGATACGCAGTATTTT.

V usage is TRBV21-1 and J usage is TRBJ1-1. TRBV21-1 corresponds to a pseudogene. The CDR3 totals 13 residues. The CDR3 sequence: CASSKGGNTEAFF. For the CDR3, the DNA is TGTGCCAGCAGCAAGGGGGGGAACACTGAAGCTTTCTTT.

CDR3: CATITQGRGYGYTF. In DNA, the CDR3 is TGTGCCACCATTACTCAGGGACGGGGCTATGGCTACACCTTC. The chain combines TRBV6-5 with TRBJ1-2, with D possibly TRBD1 on 5 matching bases. With 10 bases removed from V and 4 bases from J, the gap between germline ends came to 19 bases. Germline lookup yields CDR1 MNHEY and CDR2 SVGAGI. CDR3 length: 14 amino acids.

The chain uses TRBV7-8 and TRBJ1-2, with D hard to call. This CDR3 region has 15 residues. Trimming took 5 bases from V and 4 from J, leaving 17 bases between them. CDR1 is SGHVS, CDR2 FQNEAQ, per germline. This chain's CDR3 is CASSPAIGVGYGYTF. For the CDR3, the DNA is TGTGCCAGCAGCCCCGCGATAGGTGTAGGCTATGGCTACACCTTC.

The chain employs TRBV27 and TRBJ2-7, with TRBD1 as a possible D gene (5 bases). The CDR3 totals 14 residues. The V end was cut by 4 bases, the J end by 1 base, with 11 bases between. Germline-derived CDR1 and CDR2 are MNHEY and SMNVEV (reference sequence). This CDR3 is CASSSTVRSYEQYF. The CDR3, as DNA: TGTGCCAGCAGTTCGACAGTCAGGTCCTACGAGCAGTACTTC.